These 17 T cell receptor beta chains share one sample of origin, sequenced in a study of blood T cell repertoires in COVID-19. The method was immunoSEQ multiplex PCR; TCRdb's version includes in-frame clones alone and lacks a portion of them. Found here are 95,000 to 100,000 clones, 80% to 95% of them singletons; the top ten hold 5% to 6%. The sample comprised peripheral blood. The receptors were sampled from a man in his fifties or sixties with active COVID-19.

The V gene is TRBV7-6, the J gene TRBJ1-2, with 7 positions matching TRBD1. Germline CDR1 reads SGHVS; CDR2 reads FNYEAQ. The CDR3 runs to 18 residues. J was trimmed by 4 bases and V by 5 bases; bases with no gene match: 19. The CDR3 is CASSPRRSRDSTFYGYTF. CDR3 coding DNA: TGTGCCAGCAGCCCACGTAGGTCCCGGGACAGTACTTTCTATGGCTACACCTTC.

This clone was picked up one time. The chain recombines TRBV13 with TRBJ2-7, with 12 bases identical to TRBD2. Trimming at V came to 4 bases and at J to 7 bases, leaving 5 bases not matched to a gene. The V gene's germline CDR1 is PRHDT and CDR2 FYEKMQ (reference sequence). This CDR3 region has 14 residues. The CDR3 bases are TGTGCCAGCAGCTCCGGACTAGCGGGAAAAGAGCAGTACTTC. It codes for CASSSGLAGKEQYF.

The chain carries TRBV13 and TRBJ1-2; no firm D call. The CDR3 contains 15 residues. Deletions cut 3 bases from V and 4 bases from J, with 15 bases between. Germline-derived CDR1 and CDR2 are PRHDT and FYEKMQ (reference sequence). The CDR3 DNA sequence: TGTGCCAGCAGCTTGGAAGAGGGAGCCCTCTATGGCTACACCTTC. Translated, it gives CASSLEEGALYGYTF.

A single count supports this clone. The rearrangement uses TRBV27 and TRBJ2-3; 12 positions agree with TRBD2. There are 15 residues in the CDR3. J was trimmed by 7 bases and V by 5 bases; bases with no gene match: 7. Germline CDR1 and CDR2: MNHEY and SMNVEV (reference sequence). The CDR3, as DNA: TGTGCCAGCAGTAGCGGGACTAGCGGGTGGTATACGCAGTATTTT. Its protein product is CASSSGTSGWYTQYF.

The V and J genes are TRBV27 and TRBJ1-2, with D perhaps matching TRBD1 (6 bases). V lost 3 bases, J lost 7 bases, and 15 bases lay in between. The CDR3 is 14 amino acids. The germline gives CDR1 MNHEY, CDR2 SMNVEV (reference sequence). The CDR3 DNA is TGTGCCAGCAGTTTTTGGGGGACAAAGCCTGGCTACACCTTC. Residues: CASSFWGTKPGYTF.

This clone has just one count. The CDR3 bases are TGTGCCACCAGTGATAACCGGGACAGAGATACGCAGTATTTT. It is translated as CATSDNRDRDTQYF. This rearrangement joins TRBV24-1 to TRBJ2-3; 7 nucleotides line up with TRBD1. This CDR3 has 14 residues. Unmatched junction bases numbered 4, after V lost 3 bases and J lost 5 bases. CDR1 is KGHDR and CDR2 is SFDVKD in the germline V gene.

V and J are TRBV7-2 and TRBJ1-1, with 7 bases matching TRBD1. Germline V gene data show CDR1 as SGHTA and CDR2 as FQGNSA. Losses at the gene ends were 4 bases for V and 4 bases for J; bases not matched to a gene: 6. The CDR3 has 14 amino acids. The chain's CDR3 is CASSSQSGGTEAFF. The CDR3 nucleotides read TGTGCCAGCAGCTCACAATCAGGGGGCACTGAAGCTTTCTTT.

The chain combines TRBV7-3 with TRBJ1-1; 9 bases align to TRBD1. The V segment lost 5 bases and the J segment 3 bases; nucleotides outside the gene matches: 4. Per the germline V gene, CDR1 is SGHTA and CDR2 is FQGTGA. This CDR3 has 14 residues. CDR3 coding DNA: TGTGCCAGCAGCCCACAGGGGGCGGACACTGAAGCTTTCTTT. It is translated as CASSPQGADTEAFF. The entire variable domain, with the rest obtained from reference TRBV7-3 and TRBJ1-1, is as follows: GAGVSQTPSNKVTEKGKYVELRCDPISGHTALYWYRQSLGQGPEFLIYFQGTGAADDSGLPNDRFFAVRPEGSVSTLKIQRTERGDSAVYLCASSPQGADTEAFFGQGTRLTVV.

The chain uses TRBV10-1 and TRBJ2-2; possible D gene TRBD2, 6 bases. Germline V gives CDR1 WNHNN, CDR2 SYGVQD (reference sequence). The CDR3 totals 14 residues. Trimming took off 8 bases at V and 1 base at J, with 11 bases between the two ends. The CDR3 loop is CASGTGWNTGELFF. The CDR3 DNA reads TGCGCCAGCGGGACTGGATGGAACACCGGGGAGCTGTTTTTT.

The J gene is TRBJ2-7, the V gene TRBV6-5; D is possibly TRBD2 (5 bases). The V end was cut by 7 bases, the J end by 4 bases, with 14 bases between. Germline CDR1 is MNHEY and CDR2 is SVGAGI. This CDR3 spans 13 amino acids. The CDR3 is CASTAEGGYEQYF. CDR3 bases: TGTGCCAGCACCGCCGAAGGAGGATACGAGCAGTACTTC.

The V gene is TRBV6-5, the J gene TRBJ1-1; 7 bases line up with TRBD1. The CDR3 consists of 14 residues. In germline, CDR1 is MNHEY, CDR2 SVGAGI. J was trimmed by 3 bases and V by 4 bases; bases with no gene match: 5. The CDR3 here is CASSFDRADTEAFF. The CDR3 DNA is TGTGCCAGCAGTTTCGACAGGGCGGACACTGAAGCTTTCTTT.

V gene TRBV4-1 combines with J gene TRBJ1-3; 8 bases line up with TRBD1. Germline-derived CDR1 and CDR2 are MGHRA and YSYEKL. This CDR3 has 15 residues. V trimming: 4 bases; J trimming: 2 bases; junction bases outside the gene matches: 4. CDR3 residues: CASSRPGQAGNTIYF. DNA of the CDR3: TGCGCCAGCAGCCGCCCGGGACAGGCTGGAAACACCATATATTTT.

J is TRBJ2-1 and V is TRBV10-1; TRBD2 is a possible D gene (5 bases). The CDR3 totals 16 residues. The V gene lost 2 bases and the J gene lost 0 bases, with 11 bases spanning the gap. Germline-derived CDR1 and CDR2 are WNHNN and SYGVQD (reference sequence). This chain's CDR3 is CASSESQRNSYNEQFF. In DNA form, the CDR3 reads TGCGCCAGCAGTGAGAGCCAGCGGAACTCCTACAATGAGCAGTTCTTC.

This chain connects TRBV7-9 to TRBJ1-1; D ambiguous. Germline CDR1 is SEHNR and CDR2 is FQNEAQ (reference sequence). Between the trimmed V and J ends, which lost 3 bases and 12 bases, there was a span of 14 bases. There are 12 residues in the CDR3. The CDR3 nucleotides are TGTGCCAGCAGCTTGCAGGAACGGGAATCTTTCTTT. It specifies CASSLQERESFF.

This chain links TRBV30 with TRBJ2-1, with 11 positions matching TRBD2. This CDR3 region has 15 residues. In germline, CDR1 is GTSNPN, CDR2 SVGIG (reference sequence). After removal of 4 bases from V and 6 bases from J, the junction contained 8 bases not matched to a gene. CDR3 in amino acids: CAWTILAGGTNEQFF. In nucleotides, the CDR3 is TGTGCCTGGACAATTCTAGCGGGAGGTACCAATGAGCAGTTCTTC.

The gene calls are TRBV19 and TRBJ2-3; tentatively, D is TRBD2 (6 bases). CDR3 size: 18 residues. The germline V gene has CDR1 LNHDA and CDR2 SQIVND (reference sequence). The V end lost 7 bases, the J end lost 0 bases, and 23 bases lay between the germline ends. The CDR3 DNA reads TGTGCCAGTAACCGGGGTCAGTTCCGGGACTTCAGCACAGATACGCAGTATTTT. Translation: CASNRGQFRDFSTDTQYF.

This clone was recorded only once. The chain is built from TRBV10-3 and TRBJ1-1, with TRBD1 matching over 7 bases. Germline CDR1 is ENHRY and CDR2 is SYGVKD. The CDR3 has 12 residues. V shed 8 bases, J shed 4 bases, and the junction held 4 bases outside the gene matches. This CDR3 reads CAISQGGTEAFF. The CDR3 DNA reads as TGTGCCATCTCCCAGGGGGGCACTGAAGCTTTCTTT.